These T cell receptor beta chains were read from a single sample in a study of memory CD4+ T cells and cytomegalovirus serostatus. This table comes from immunoSEQ multiplex PCR, and its TCRdb copy is limited to in-frame clones, with some not included. The table records approximately 92,000 clones, under 90% of them present only once. Sample: memory CD4+ T cells from blood. The receptors originated from an adult in good health and CMV-seropositive. Each CDR3 is given with its conserved first and last residue. D genes are given only for firm matches. Clone size is given for some rows only: seen once, a few or many times, or a class if the clone is expanded.

D: TRBD1
V: TRBV6-1
J: TRBJ1-4
size: -
CDR3: CASSNRGYNEKLFF
DNA: TGTGCCAGCAGTAACAGGGGCTATAATGAAAAACTGTTTTTT

D: -
V: TRBV7-2
J: TRBJ2-5
size: -
CDR3: CASSLAGNREQGTQYF
DNA: TGTGCCAGCAGCTTAGCGGGAAACAGGGAGCAAGGGACCCAGTACTTC

D: TRBD2
V: TRBV5-4
J: TRBJ2-3
size: -
CDR3: CASSLAGGGTDTQYF
DNA: TGTGCCAGCAGCTTGGCGGGAGGGGGCACAGATACGCAGTATTTT

D: -
V: TRBV4-3
J: TRBJ2-4
size: -
CDR3: CASSQGGQNIQYF
DNA: TGCGCCAGCAGCCAAGGTGGGCAAAACATTCAGTACTTC

D: TRBD2
V: TRBV7-2
J: TRBJ2-3
size: -
CDR3: CASSSGASGRADTQYF
DNA: TGTGCCAGCAGCTCTGGGGCTAGCGGGAGGGCAGATACGCAGTATTTT

D: -
V: TRBV27
J: TRBJ2-2
size: few
CDR3: CATRRGRNTGELFF
DNA: TGTGCCACCCGGCGGGGGCGGAACACCGGGGAGCTGTTTTTT

D: -
V: TRBV5-1
J: TRBJ1-1
size: once
CDR3: CASSLITGINTEAFF
DNA: TGCGCCAGCAGCTTGATTACAGGGATAAACACTGAAGCTTTCTTT

D: TRBD1
V: TRBV7-3
J: TRBJ2-7
size: -
CDR3: CASSLVGQGAYEQYF
DNA: TGTGCCAGCAGCTTAGTAGGTCAGGGGGCCTACGAGCAGTACTTC

D: TRBD2
V: TRBV27
J: TRBJ2-3
size: -
CDR3: CASSSPGTSGSPTDTQYF
DNA: TGTGCCAGCAGTTCGCCGGGGACTAGCGGGAGTCCTACAGATACGCAGTATTTT

D: TRBD2
V: TRBV10-1
J: TRBJ2-3
size: -
CDR3: CASRSGLAGGPKDTQYF
DNA: TGCGCCAGCAGATCGGGACTAGCGGGAGGGCCTAAAGATACGCAGTATTTT

D: TRBD2
V: TRBV6-5
J: TRBJ2-1
size: -
CDR3: CASSLSGMRYNEQFF
DNA: TGTGCCAGCAGTTTGAGCGGGATGCGGTACAATGAGCAGTTCTTC

D: -
V: TRBV6-6
J: TRBJ1-4
size: -
CDR3: CASSRTAATNEKLFF
DNA: TGTGCCAGCAGTCGGACGGCCGCAACTAATGAAAAACTGTTTTTT